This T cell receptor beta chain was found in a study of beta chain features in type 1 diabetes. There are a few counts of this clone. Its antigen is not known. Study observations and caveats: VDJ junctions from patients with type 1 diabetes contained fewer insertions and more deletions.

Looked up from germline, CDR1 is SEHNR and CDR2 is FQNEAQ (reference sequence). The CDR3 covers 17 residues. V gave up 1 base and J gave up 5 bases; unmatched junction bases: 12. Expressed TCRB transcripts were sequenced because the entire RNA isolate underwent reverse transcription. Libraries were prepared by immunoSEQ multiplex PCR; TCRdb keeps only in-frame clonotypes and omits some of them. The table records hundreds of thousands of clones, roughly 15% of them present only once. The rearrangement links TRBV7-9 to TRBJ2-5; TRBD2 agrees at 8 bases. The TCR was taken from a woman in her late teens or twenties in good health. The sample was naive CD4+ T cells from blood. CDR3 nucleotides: TGTGCCAGCAGCTTAGTAGGTTCCAGCGGGAGATGGGAGACCCAGTACTTC. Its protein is CASSLVGSSGRWETQYF.